This T cell receptor beta chain was captured in a study of T cell changes during pregnancy in multiple sclerosis. Clones were read by immunoSEQ multiplex PCR, and TCRdb kept only the in-frame ones, dropping some. Altogether fewer than 95,000 clones are present, roughly nine tenths being singletons, with the ten largest covering around 1.6%. Source: peripheral blood, taken in the first trimester of pregnancy. This TCR was recovered from a female donor in good health, enrolled as a control in a pregnancy study.

CDR3 in DNA: TGTGCCATCAGACTGACTAGCGGGAGATCCGGGGAGCTGTTTTTT. Translation: CAIRLTSGRSGELFF. This rearrangement joins TRBV10-3 to TRBJ2-2; 12 bases match TRBD2. This CDR3 has 15 amino acids. Germline V gene sequence: CDR1 ENHRY, CDR2 SYGVKD. V trimming: 6 bases; J trimming: 6 bases; junction bases outside the gene matches: 5.